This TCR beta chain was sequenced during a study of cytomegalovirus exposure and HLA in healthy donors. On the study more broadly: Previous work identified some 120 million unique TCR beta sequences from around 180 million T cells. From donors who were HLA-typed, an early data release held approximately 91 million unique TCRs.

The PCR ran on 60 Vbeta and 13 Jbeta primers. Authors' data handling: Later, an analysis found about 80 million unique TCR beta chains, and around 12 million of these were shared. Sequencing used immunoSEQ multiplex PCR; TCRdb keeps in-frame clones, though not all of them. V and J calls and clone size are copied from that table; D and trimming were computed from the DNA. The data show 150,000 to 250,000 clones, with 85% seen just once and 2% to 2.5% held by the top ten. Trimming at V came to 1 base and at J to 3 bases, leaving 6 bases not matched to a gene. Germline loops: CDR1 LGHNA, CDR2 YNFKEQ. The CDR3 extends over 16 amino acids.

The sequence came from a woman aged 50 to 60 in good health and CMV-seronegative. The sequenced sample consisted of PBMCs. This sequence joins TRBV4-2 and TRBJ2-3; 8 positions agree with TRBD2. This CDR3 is CASSQVGSGRTDTQYF. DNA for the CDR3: TGTGCCAGCAGCCAAGTCGGAAGCGGGAGAACAGATACGCAGTATTTT.